The present T cell receptor beta chain was sequenced within a study of blood T cell repertoires in COVID-19. Background on the study: Italy, Spain and the United States were the sources of the convalescent and acute COVID-19 samples. T cells, B-cell-depleted T cells, or PBMCs provided the cDNA or gDNA that served as material.

Original methodology: Reference gene primer amplification gave estimated nucleated cell counts. Repertoires were generated with immunoSEQ multiplex PCR, while TCRdb's copy carries only in-frame clones and drops some. Clonal size and the V and J genes are those of that table, whereas D and trimming came from the DNA. The sample yields 70,000 to 95,000 clones, 80% to 95% seen once. CDR3 size: 16 residues. The V segment lost 1 base and the J segment 5 bases; nucleotides outside the gene matches: 6. Germline loops: CDR1 SEHNR, CDR2 FQNEAQ (reference sequence). The source is a woman in her fifties or sixties with active COVID-19. The V call is TRBV7-9, the J call TRBJ2-1, with 9 bases identical to TRBD2. The sequenced material came from peripheral blood. The CDR3 region is CASSLVRLAGNNEQFF. In DNA form, the CDR3 reads TGTGCCAGCAGCTTAGTACGGCTAGCGGGAAACAATGAGCAGTTCTTC.